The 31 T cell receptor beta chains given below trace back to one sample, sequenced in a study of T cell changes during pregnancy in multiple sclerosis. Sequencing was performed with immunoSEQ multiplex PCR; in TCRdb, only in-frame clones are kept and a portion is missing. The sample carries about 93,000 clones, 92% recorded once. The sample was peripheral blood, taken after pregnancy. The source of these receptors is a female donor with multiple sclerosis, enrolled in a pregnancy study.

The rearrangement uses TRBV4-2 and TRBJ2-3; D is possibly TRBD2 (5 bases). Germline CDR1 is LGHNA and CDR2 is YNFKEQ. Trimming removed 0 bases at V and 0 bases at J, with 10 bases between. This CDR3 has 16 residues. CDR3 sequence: CASSQEVGESTDTQYF. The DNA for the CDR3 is TGTGCCAGCAGCCAAGAAGTCGGGGAGAGCACAGATACGCAGTATTTT.

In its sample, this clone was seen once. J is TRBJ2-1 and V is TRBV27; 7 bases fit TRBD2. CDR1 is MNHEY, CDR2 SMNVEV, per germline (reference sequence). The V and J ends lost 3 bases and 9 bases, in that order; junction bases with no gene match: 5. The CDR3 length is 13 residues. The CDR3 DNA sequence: TGTGCCAGCAGTTTTTACGGGGGGAGTGAGCAGTTCTTC. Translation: CASSFYGGSEQFF.

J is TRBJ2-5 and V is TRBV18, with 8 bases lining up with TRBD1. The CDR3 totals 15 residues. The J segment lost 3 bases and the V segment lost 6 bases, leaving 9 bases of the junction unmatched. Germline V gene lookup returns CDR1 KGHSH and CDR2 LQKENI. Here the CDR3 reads CASSPRTGQEETQYF. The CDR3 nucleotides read TGTGCCAGCTCCCCGAGGACAGGGCAGGAAGAGACCCAGTACTTC.

This CDR3 is CASSLDRNYGYTF. The CDR3 coding sequence is TGTGCCAGCAGCCTCGACAGAAACTATGGCTACACCTTC. The chain recombines TRBV6-5 with TRBJ1-2; a possible D gene is TRBD1 (5 bases). Trimming took 6 bases from V and 2 from J, leaving 10 bases between them. CDR1 MNHEY and CDR2 SVGAGI come from the germline V gene. The CDR3 runs to 13 residues.

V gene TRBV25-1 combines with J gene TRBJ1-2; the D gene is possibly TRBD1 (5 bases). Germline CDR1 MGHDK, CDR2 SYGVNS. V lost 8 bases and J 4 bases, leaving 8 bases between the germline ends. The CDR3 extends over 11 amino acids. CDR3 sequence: CASGQGYGYTF. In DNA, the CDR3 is TGTGCCAGCGGGCAGGGCTATGGCTACACCTTC.

The CDR3: CASRGPKKYNEQFF. The DNA for the CDR3 is TGTGCCAGCAGGGGCCCGAAAAAGTACAATGAGCAGTTCTTC. The genes are TRBV6-1 and TRBJ2-1; D unclear. CDR1 is MNHNS and CDR2 is SASEGT in the germline V gene. The V and J ends lost 6 bases and 4 bases respectively, with 13 bases between them. This CDR3 region has 14 residues.

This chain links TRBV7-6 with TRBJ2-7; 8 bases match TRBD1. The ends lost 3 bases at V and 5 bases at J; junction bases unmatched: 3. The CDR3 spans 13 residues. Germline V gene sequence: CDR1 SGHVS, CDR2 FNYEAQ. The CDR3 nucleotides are TGTGCCAGCAGCTTGACAGGGGTAAACGAGCAGTACTTC. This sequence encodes CASSLTGVNEQYF.

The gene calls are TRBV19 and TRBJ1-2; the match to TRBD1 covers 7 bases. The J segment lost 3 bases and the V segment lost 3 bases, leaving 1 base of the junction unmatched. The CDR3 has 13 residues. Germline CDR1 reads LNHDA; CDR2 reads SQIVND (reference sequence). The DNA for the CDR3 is TGTGCCAGTAGTATCGGGACAGACTATGGCTACACCTTC. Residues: CASSIGTDYGYTF. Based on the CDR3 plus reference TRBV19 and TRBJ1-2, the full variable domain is DGGITQSPKYLFRKEGQNVTLSCEQNLNHDAMYWYRQDPGQGLRLIYYSQIVNDFQKGDIAEGYSVSREKKESFPLTVTSAQKNPTAFYLCASSIGTDYGYTFGSGTRLTVV.

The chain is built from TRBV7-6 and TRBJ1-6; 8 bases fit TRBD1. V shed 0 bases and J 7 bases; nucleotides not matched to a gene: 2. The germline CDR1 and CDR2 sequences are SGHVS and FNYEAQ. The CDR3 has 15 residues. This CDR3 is CASSLAQGANSPLHF. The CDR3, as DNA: TGTGCCAGCAGCTTAGCTCAGGGGGCGAATTCACCCCTCCACTTT.

The CDR3 sequence is CASSLGQNGELFF. The CDR3 bases are TGTGCCAGCAGCTTGGGACAAAACGGGGAGCTGTTTTTT. The rearrangement joins TRBV13 to TRBJ2-2, with D perhaps matching TRBD1 (6 bases). The CDR3 has 13 amino acids. Germline assignment: CDR1 PRHDT and CDR2 FYEKMQ (reference sequence). Trimming removed 3 bases at V and 7 bases at J, with 9 bases between. The full variable domain, with the rest looked up from reference TRBV13 and TRBJ2-2, is AAGVIQSPRHLIKEKRETATLKCYPIPRHDTVYWYQQGPGQDPQFLISFYEKMQSDKGSIPDRFSAQQFSDYHSELNMSSLELGDSALYFCASSLGQNGELFFGEGSRLTVL.

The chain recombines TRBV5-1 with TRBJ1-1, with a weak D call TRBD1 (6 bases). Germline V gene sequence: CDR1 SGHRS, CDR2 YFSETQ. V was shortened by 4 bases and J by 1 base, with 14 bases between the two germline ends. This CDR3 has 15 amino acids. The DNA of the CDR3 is TGCGCCAGCAGCCTTACTCCGGGACAGAACACTGAAGCTTTCTTT. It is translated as CASSLTPGQNTEAFF. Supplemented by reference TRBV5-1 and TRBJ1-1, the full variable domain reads KAGVTQTPRYLIKTRGQQVTLSCSPISGHRSVSWYQQTPGQGLQFLFEYFSETQRNKGNFPGRFSGRQFSNSRSEMNVSTLELGDSALYLCASSLTPGQNTEAFFGQGTRLTVV.

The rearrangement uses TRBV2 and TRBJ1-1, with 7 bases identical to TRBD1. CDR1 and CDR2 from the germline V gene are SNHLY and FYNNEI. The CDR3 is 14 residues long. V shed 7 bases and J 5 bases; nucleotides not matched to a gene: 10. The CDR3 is CASIRGTWRTEAFF. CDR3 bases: TGTGCCAGCATCAGGGGGACGTGGAGGACTGAAGCTTTCTTT.

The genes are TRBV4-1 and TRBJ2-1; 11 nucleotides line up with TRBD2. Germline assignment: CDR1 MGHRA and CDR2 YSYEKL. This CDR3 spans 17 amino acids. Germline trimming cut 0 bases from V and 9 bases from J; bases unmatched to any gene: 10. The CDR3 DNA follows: TGCGCCAGCAGCCAAGAGGTAGCTAGCGGGAGGTTAACTGAGCAGTTCTTC. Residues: CASSQEVASGRLTEQFF.

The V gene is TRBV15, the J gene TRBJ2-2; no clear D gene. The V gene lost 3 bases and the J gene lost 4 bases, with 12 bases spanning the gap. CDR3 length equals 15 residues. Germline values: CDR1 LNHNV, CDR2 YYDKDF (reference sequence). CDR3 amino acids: CATSSTPAGTGELFF. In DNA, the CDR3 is TGTGCCACCAGCAGTACACCGGCAGGCACCGGGGAGCTGTTTTTT.

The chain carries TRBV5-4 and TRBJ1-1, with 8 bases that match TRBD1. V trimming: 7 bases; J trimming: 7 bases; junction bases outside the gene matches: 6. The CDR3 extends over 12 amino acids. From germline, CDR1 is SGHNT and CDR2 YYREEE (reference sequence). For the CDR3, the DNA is TGTGCCAGCCAGGCAGGGGGCTTTGAAGCTTTCTTT. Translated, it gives CASQAGGFEAFF.

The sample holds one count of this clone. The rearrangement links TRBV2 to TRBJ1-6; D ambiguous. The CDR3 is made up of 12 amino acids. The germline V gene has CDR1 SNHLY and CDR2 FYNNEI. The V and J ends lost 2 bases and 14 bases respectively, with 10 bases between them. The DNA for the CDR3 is TGTGCCAGCAGTGAAACCGGAGTGGCCCTCCACTTT. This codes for CASSETGVALHF.

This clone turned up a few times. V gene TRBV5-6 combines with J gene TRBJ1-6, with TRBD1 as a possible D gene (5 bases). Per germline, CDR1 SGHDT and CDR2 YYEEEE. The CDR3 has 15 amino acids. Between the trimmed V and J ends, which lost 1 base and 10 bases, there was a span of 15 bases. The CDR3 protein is CASSLMSAAGSPLHF. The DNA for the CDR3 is TGTGCCAGCAGCTTGATGTCCGCGGCAGGGTCACCCCTCCACTTT.

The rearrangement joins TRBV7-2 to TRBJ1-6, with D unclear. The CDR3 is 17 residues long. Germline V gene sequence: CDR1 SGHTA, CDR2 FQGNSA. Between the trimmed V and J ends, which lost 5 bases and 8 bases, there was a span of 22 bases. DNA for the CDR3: TGTGCCAGCAGCGAGGCCCCTCCGCGGGTTCGCGATTCACCCCTCCACTTT. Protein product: CASSEAPPRVRDSPLHF.

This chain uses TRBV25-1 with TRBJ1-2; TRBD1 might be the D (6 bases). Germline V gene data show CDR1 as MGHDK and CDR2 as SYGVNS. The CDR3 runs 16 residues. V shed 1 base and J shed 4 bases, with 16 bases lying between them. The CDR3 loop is CASSELWGGGIYGYTF. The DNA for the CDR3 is TGTGCCAGCAGTGAATTATGGGGAGGGGGAATCTATGGCTACACCTTC.

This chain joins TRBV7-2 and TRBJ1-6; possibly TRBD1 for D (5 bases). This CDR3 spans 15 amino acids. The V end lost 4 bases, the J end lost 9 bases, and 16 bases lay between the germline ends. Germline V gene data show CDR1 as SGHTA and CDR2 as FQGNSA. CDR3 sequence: CASSSLWGFGSPLHF. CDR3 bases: TGTGCCAGCAGCTCCTTATGGGGCTTCGGTTCACCCCTCCACTTT.

CDR3 amino acids: CAWSTSLGQETQYF. In DNA form, the CDR3 reads TGTGCCTGGAGTACGTCACTCGGCCAAGAGACCCAGTACTTC. The gene calls are TRBV30 and TRBJ2-5, with D hard to call. The germline CDR1 and CDR2 sequences are GTSNPN and SVGIG (reference sequence). V shed 2 bases and J shed 1 base, with 11 bases lying between them. There are 14 residues in the CDR3.

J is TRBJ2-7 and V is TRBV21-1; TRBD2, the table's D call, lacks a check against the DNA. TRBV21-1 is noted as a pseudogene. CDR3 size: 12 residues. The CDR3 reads CASNPQRTGGYF. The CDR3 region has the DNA TGTGCCAGTAACCCCCAAAGGACCGGGGGGTACTTC.

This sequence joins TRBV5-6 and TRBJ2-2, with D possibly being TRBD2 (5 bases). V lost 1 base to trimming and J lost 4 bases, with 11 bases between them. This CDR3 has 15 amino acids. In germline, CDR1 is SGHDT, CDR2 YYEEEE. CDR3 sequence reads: CASSLPGGRTGELFF. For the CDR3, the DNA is TGTGCCAGCAGCTTGCCAGGAGGTCGCACCGGGGAGCTGTTTTTT.

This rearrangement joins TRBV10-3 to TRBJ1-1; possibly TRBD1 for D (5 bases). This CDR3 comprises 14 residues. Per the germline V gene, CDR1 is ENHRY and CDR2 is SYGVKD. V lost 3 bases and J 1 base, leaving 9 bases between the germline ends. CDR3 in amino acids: CAISEGHANTEAFF. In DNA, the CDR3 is TGTGCCATCAGTGAAGGACACGCGAACACTGAAGCTTTCTTT.

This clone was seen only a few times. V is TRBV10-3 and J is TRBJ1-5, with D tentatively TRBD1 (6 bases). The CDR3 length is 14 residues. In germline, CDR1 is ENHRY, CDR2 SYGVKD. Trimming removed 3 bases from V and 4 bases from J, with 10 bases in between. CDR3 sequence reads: CAISDRDKNQPQHF. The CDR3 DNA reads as TGTGCCATCAGTGACCGGGACAAAAATCAGCCCCAGCATTTT.

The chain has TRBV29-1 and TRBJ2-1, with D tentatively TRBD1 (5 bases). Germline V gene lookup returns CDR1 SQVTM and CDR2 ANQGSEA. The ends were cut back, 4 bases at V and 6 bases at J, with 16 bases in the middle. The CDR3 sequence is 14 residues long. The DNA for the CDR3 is TGCAGCGTTGCGTCGCAGGGAAAAATCAATGAGCAGTTCTTC. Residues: CSVASQGKINEQFF.

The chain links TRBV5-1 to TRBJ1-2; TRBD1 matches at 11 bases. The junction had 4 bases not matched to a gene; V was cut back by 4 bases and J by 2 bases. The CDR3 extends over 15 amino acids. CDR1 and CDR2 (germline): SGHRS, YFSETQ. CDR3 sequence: CASSGQGAENYGYTF. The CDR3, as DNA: TGCGCCAGCAGCGGACAGGGGGCGGAAAACTATGGCTACACCTTC. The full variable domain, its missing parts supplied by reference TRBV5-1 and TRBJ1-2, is KAGVTQTPRYLIKTRGQQVTLSCSPISGHRSVSWYQQTPGQGLQFLFEYFSETQRNKGNFPGRFSGRQFSNSRSEMNVSTLELGDSALYLCASSGQGAENYGYTFGSGTRLTVV.

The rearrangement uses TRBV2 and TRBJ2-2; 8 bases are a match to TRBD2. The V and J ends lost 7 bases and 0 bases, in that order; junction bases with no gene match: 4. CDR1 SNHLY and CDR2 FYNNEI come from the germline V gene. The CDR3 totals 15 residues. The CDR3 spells CASILAESNTGELFF. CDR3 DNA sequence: TGTGCCAGCATACTAGCGGAATCGAACACCGGGGAGCTGTTTTTT.

CDR3 sequence reads: CASSPLKPSGTDTQYF. In DNA form, the CDR3 reads TGCGCCAGCAGTCCGCTCAAACCTTCAGGAACAGATACGCAGTATTTT. The chain joins TRBV23-1 to TRBJ2-3; D is unclear. TRBV23-1 is recorded as an ORF, its role being uncertain. Trimming stripped 4 bases from V and 3 bases from J, with 17 bases between. The CDR3 is 16 amino acids.

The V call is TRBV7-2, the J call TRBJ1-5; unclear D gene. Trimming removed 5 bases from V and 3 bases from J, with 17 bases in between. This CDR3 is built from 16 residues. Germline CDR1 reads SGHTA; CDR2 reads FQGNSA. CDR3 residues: CASSEAVNEANQPQHF. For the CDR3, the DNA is TGTGCCAGCAGCGAGGCCGTTAACGAGGCCAATCAGCCCCAGCATTTT.

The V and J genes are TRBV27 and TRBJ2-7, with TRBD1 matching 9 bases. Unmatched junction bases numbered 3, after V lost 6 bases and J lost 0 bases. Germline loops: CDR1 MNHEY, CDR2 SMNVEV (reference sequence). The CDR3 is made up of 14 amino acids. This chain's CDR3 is CASSGTGSSYEQYF. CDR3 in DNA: TGTGCCAGCAGCGGGACAGGGAGCTCCTACGAGCAGTACTTC.